Each of the 27 T cell receptor beta chains below was sequenced from the same sample in a study of lymphopenia after photon versus proton radiotherapy. Profiling relied on immunoSEQ multiplex PCR, and the TCRdb table lists in-frame clones only, not all of them. The profile shows roughly 29,000 clones, about nine tenths of them singletons. Sequencing was performed on peripheral blood, taken from a patient treated with proton-based radiotherapy. The source is a woman in her sixties or seventies with cholangiocarcinoma. Some clones in this sample may be carry-over from other donors' samples.

DNA for the CDR3: TGCAGCGTGGGGACACAGGATAACTACACCTTC. This sequence encodes CSVGTQDNYTF. This rearrangement joins TRBV29-1 to TRBJ1-2; tentative D call: TRBD1 (6 bases). Per germline, CDR1 SQVTM and CDR2 ANQGSEA. The V end lost 6 bases, the J end lost 10 bases, and 15 bases lay between the germline ends. The CDR3 contains 11 residues.

The chain is built from TRBV19 and TRBJ2-3; possible D gene TRBD2, 5 bases. Trimming took 10 bases from V and 4 from J, leaving 18 bases between them. CDR3 length: 14 residues. Germline loops: CDR1 LNHDA, CDR2 SQIVND (reference sequence). CDR3 in DNA: TGTGCCACTATAGCGAGAAGTGGCGCAGATACGCAGTATTTT. It encodes CATIARSGADTQYF.

The V and J genes are TRBV11-3 and TRBJ2-5, with D possibly being TRBD2 (7 bases). Germline V lookup: CDR1 SGHNT, CDR2 YENEEA. Trimming took 5 bases from V and 2 from J, leaving 15 bases between them. CDR3 length equals 15 residues. The CDR3 spells CASSRGAATQETQYF. DNA for the CDR3: TGTGCCAGCAGCCGGGGGGCGGCCACGCAAGAGACCCAGTACTTC.

The rearrangement links TRBV5-6 to TRBJ2-7; 7 positions agree with TRBD1. J gave up 3 bases and V 2 bases, and 2 bases lay outside the gene matches. The CDR3 consists of 13 residues. Germline CDR1 is SGHDT and CDR2 is YYEEEE. This CDR3 is CASSFGTDYEQYF. The CDR3 bases are TGTGCCAGCAGCTTCGGGACAGACTACGAGCAGTACTTC.

V gene TRBV30 combines with J gene TRBJ2-3; the D gene is possibly TRBD2 (6 bases). Per the germline V gene, CDR1 is GTSNPN and CDR2 is SVGIG (reference sequence). V dropped 2 bases and J dropped 4 bases, with 16 bases sitting between them. The CDR3 totals 15 residues. In DNA form, the CDR3 reads TGTGCCTGGAGTCCCAGACTAGTGGGGGCAGATACGCAGTATTTT. It translates to CAWSPRLVGADTQYF.

CDR3 in DNA: TGTGCCACCAGCAGAGAAAGATTGGGAGTTTTTAATTCACCCCTCCACTTT. The encoded protein is CATSRERLGVFNSPLHF. The chain carries TRBV15 and TRBJ1-6; D is ambiguous. CDR1 is LNHNV and CDR2 is YYDKDF in the germline V gene (reference sequence). Between the trimmed V and J ends, which lost 0 bases and 6 bases, there was a span of 15 bases. The CDR3 sequence is 17 residues long.

The V and J genes are TRBV27 and TRBJ1-4, with TRBD1 as a possible D gene (5 bases). CDR1 is MNHEY and CDR2 is SMNVEV in the germline V gene (reference sequence). Trimming removed 8 bases at V and 4 bases at J, with 11 bases between. The CDR3 totals 13 residues. Here the CDR3 DNA reads TGTGCCAGCTCAGACAGCTTTAATGAAAAACTGTTTTTT. Residues: CASSDSFNEKLFF. The full variable domain, rest sourced from reference TRBV27 and TRBJ1-4, is EAQVTQNPRYLITVTGKKLTVTCSQNMNHEYMSWYRQDPGLGLRQIYYSMNVEVTDKGDVPEGYKVSRKEKRNFPLILESPSPNQTSLYFCASSDSFNEKLFFGSGTQLSVL.

The chain couples TRBV6-1 to TRBJ1-3, with TRBD1 as a possible D gene (5 bases). CDR1 MNHNS and CDR2 SASEGT come from the germline V gene. V lost 2 bases and J 5 bases, leaving 10 bases between the germline ends. The CDR3 length is 14 residues. The CDR3 DNA follows: TGTGCCAGCAGTGAATCGTCAGGGAGAAACACCATATATTTT. This codes for CASSESSGRNTIYF.

The chain is built from TRBV5-1 and TRBJ2-5; 7 positions agree with TRBD1. CDR3 length: 14 residues. The junction had 7 bases not matched to a gene; V was cut back by 4 bases and J by 4 bases. Germline loops: CDR1 SGHRS, CDR2 YFSETQ. The CDR3 DNA reads as TGCGCCAGCAGCCTATATGGGACAGCAGAGACCCAGTACTTC. Protein sequence: CASSLYGTAETQYF.

The CDR3 region has the DNA TGCGCCAGCAGCCAAGTATTCGAGGCTAGCAGCACAGATACGCAGTATTTT. It is translated as CASSQVFEASSTDTQYF. This chain joins TRBV4-3 and TRBJ2-3; perhaps TRBD2 as D (5 bases). The V gene lost 1 base and the J gene lost 0 bases, with 14 bases spanning the gap. Germline V lookup: CDR1 LGHNA, CDR2 YSLEER. The CDR3 sequence is 17 residues long.

The chain employs TRBV7-2 and TRBJ2-5; perhaps D is TRBD1 or TRBD2 (5 bases each). The length of the CDR3 is 16 residues. V was clipped by 5 bases and J by 10 bases, with 26 bases between them. Germline V gene sequence: CDR1 SGHTA, CDR2 FQGNSA. Here the CDR3 DNA reads TGTGCCAGCAGCGGGACGCCGGGGTACGGCTTAGTTGTCCAGTACTTC. This encodes CASSGTPGYGLVVQYF.

This clone was observed a few times. The chain employs TRBV10-3 and TRBJ1-4, with TRBD1 identical over 8 bases. CDR3 length: 15 residues. The V gene end was trimmed by 0 bases and the J gene end by 7 bases; junction bases not matched to a gene: 4. Looked up from germline, CDR1 is ENHRY and CDR2 is SYGVKD. This chain's CDR3 is CAISESATGGEKLFF. The CDR3 DNA reads TGTGCCATCAGTGAGTCCGCCACAGGGGGTGAAAAACTGTTTTTT.

This clone was counted a single time. The chain carries TRBV14 and TRBJ2-5; D not resolved. The germline gives CDR1 SGHDN, CDR2 FVKESK. V was cut by 3 bases and J by 5 bases, with 7 bases left in between. This CDR3 spans 12 amino acids. The CDR3 coding sequence is TGTGCCAGCAGCCACTCTAGTGAGACCCAGTACTTC. Translation gives CASSHSSETQYF. Drawing the rest from reference TRBV14 and TRBJ2-5, the complete variable domain is EAGVTQFPSHSVIEKGQTVTLRCDPISGHDNLYWYRRVMGKEIKFLLHFVKESKQDESGMPNNRFLAERTGGTYSTLKVQPAELEDSGVYFCASSHSSETQYFGPGTRLLVL.

The rearrangement joins TRBV28 to TRBJ2-5; perhaps D is TRBD1 or TRBD2 (5 bases each). The germline CDR1 and CDR2 sequences are MDHEN and SYDVKM. V was pared by 5 bases and J by 4 bases, with 11 bases between. CDR3 length: 13 amino acids. CDR3 protein: CASSLAGLETQYF. The CDR3 bases are TGTGCCAGCAGTCTAGCAGGGCTAGAGACCCAGTACTTC. Variable domain in full (rest from reference TRBV28 and TRBJ2-5): DVKVTQSSRYLVKRTGEKVFLECVQDMDHENMFWYRQDPGLGLRLIYFSYDVKMKEKGDIPEGYSVSREKKERFSLILESASTNQTSMYLCASSLAGLETQYFGPGTRLLVL.

This chain joins TRBV5-1 and TRBJ2-7, with 12 positions matching TRBD1. The CDR3 contains 16 residues. Germline V gene sequence: CDR1 SGHRS, CDR2 YFSETQ. Trimming took 3 bases from V and 5 from J; bases not matched to a gene: 9. In DNA form, the CDR3 reads TGCGCCAGCAGCTCCGGGACAGGGGGCAGAGGGGACGAGCAGTACTTC. Amino acids: CASSSGTGGRGDEQYF.

The chain combines TRBV5-1 with TRBJ1-1; no firm D call. CDR3 length: 15 amino acids. Germline CDR1 reads SGHRS; CDR2 reads YFSETQ. V lost 4 bases and J 4 bases, leaving 17 bases between the germline ends. The CDR3 spells CASSTVGSEGTEAFF. DNA for the CDR3: TGCGCCAGCAGCACGGTCGGGAGCGAGGGCACTGAAGCTTTCTTT.

The chain employs TRBV29-1 and TRBJ2-1, with 13 bases matching TRBD2. The V segment lost 3 bases and the J segment 4 bases; nucleotides outside the gene matches: 3. Germline V lookup: CDR1 SQVTM, CDR2 ANQGSEA. CDR3 size: 15 residues. The CDR3 sequence: CSVDGTSGIYNEQFF. DNA for the CDR3: TGCAGCGTTGACGGGACTAGCGGGATTTACAATGAGCAGTTCTTC.

The CDR3: CASSEYYEQYF. The DNA for the CDR3 is TGTGCCAGCAGCGAGTACTACGAGCAGTACTTC. This chain connects TRBV6-6 to TRBJ2-7; D unclear. The CDR3 runs to 11 residues. Per germline, CDR1 MNHNY and CDR2 SVGAGI (reference sequence). The V end was cut by 6 bases, the J end by 3 bases, with 6 bases between.

This clone has only a few counts. CDR3: CASSLGQGGDGYTF. The CDR3 DNA sequence: TGTGCCAGCAGCTTGGGACAGGGGGGGGATGGCTACACCTTC. This rearrangement joins TRBV5-4 to TRBJ1-2, with TRBD1 matching 9 bases. CDR3 length equals 14 residues. Germline CDR1 reads SGHNT; CDR2 reads YYREEE (reference sequence). The V and J ends lost 0 bases and 6 bases, in that order; junction bases with no gene match: 3.

This chain links TRBV27 with TRBJ1-5; no clear D gene. This CDR3 region has 14 residues. Trimming took 3 bases from V and 1 from J, leaving 7 bases between them. Per germline, CDR1 MNHEY and CDR2 SMNVEV (reference sequence). As DNA, the CDR3 is TGTGCCAGCAGTTTGAGAGAGAGCAATCAGCCCCAGCATTTT. Its translation is CASSLRESNQPQHF.

The rearrangement joins TRBV5-1 to TRBJ2-7; D is uncertain. Germline-derived CDR1 and CDR2 are SGHRS and YFSETQ. The V end was cut by 3 bases, the J end by 4 bases, with 11 bases between. This CDR3 region has 13 residues. The DNA of the CDR3 is TGCGCCAGCAGCTCCCCCCACCTTTACGAGCAGTACTTC. It encodes CASSSPHLYEQYF.

J is TRBJ2-3 and V is TRBV18; D gene uncertain. V was trimmed by 3 bases and J by 4 bases, leaving 5 bases between them. Germline lookup yields CDR1 KGHSH and CDR2 LQKENI. The CDR3 has 12 residues. The CDR3 DNA is TGTGCCAGCTCACCGGCGGCAGATACGCAGTATTTT. Protein product: CASSPAADTQYF.

The chain uses TRBV10-3 and TRBJ2-1; TRBD2 matches at 7 bases. CDR1 and CDR2 from the germline V gene are ENHRY and SYGVKD. With V trimmed by 2 bases and J by 7 bases, 14 bases remained unmatched. The CDR3 is made up of 17 amino acids. This CDR3 is CAISEGLVIRRVNEQFF. The CDR3, as DNA: TGTGCCATCAGTGAGGGACTAGTCATAAGAAGGGTAAATGAGCAGTTCTTC.

This clone appeared a few times. The V gene is TRBV2, the J gene TRBJ2-1; 11 bases line up with TRBD2. This CDR3 contains 14 residues. In germline, CDR1 is SNHLY, CDR2 FYNNEI. J was trimmed by 9 bases and V by 6 bases; bases with no gene match: 7. CDR3 sequence (DNA): TGTGCCAGCAGCAAACTAGCGGGAGAGGGTGAGCAGTTCTTC. Protein product: CASSKLAGEGEQFF.

The CDR3 is CASSKRDSTNYGYTF. The CDR3 coding sequence is TGTGCCAGCAGCAAGAGGGACAGTACTAACTATGGCTACACCTTC. The chain has TRBV13 and TRBJ1-2; TRBD1 agrees at 7 bases. The junction had 6 bases not matched to a gene; V was cut back by 5 bases and J by 0 bases. Germline V gives CDR1 PRHDT, CDR2 FYEKMQ (reference sequence). The CDR3 covers 15 residues.

The chain carries TRBV2 and TRBJ2-3, with 9 bases lining up with TRBD2. Germline V gene lookup returns CDR1 SNHLY and CDR2 FYNNEI. V was pared by 3 bases and J by 5 bases, with 3 bases of the junction left unmatched. The CDR3 length is 14 residues. DNA for the CDR3: TGTGCCAGCAGTGAGCGGGGGGGCTTAGATACGCAGTATTTT. Its protein is CASSERGGLDTQYF.

The chain has TRBV5-4 and TRBJ2-5; TRBD2 matches 9 bases. The CDR3 length is 15 residues. V shed 1 base, J shed 1 base, and the junction held 2 bases outside the gene matches. CDR1 SGHNT and CDR2 YYREEE come from the germline V gene (reference sequence). DNA for the CDR3: TGTGCCAGCAGCTTGCAAGCGGGGGGCCAAGAGACCCAGTACTTC. Its translation is CASSLQAGGQETQYF.